Below, 24 T cell receptor beta chains from the same sample are listed, as sequenced in a study of vaccination and CD4 T cells after COVID-19. Cultured CD4+ T cell DNA was sequenced using the Oncomine TCR Beta short-read assay. A single record per CDR3 protein comes from TCRdb applying MiXCR to the PCR reads. The sample carries about 3,400 distinct CDR3 sequences, 20% to 30% recorded once. The antigens these receptors bind are not known. Treatment given: approximately nine-day PBMC culture with coronavirus spike peptide pools or control peptides (ViraFEST assay). According to the study, CD4+ T cells from the unexposed donor were gathered ahead of the COVID-19 pandemic (2011-2018). What was sequenced was CD4+ T cells from blood, cultured in vitro. These receptors were obtained from a human donor in good health.

The V and J genes are TRBV10-1 and TRBJ2-3, with 7 bases identical to TRBD2. This CDR3 spans 16 amino acids. The V gene end was trimmed by 0 bases and the J gene end by 5 bases; junction bases not matched to a gene: 8. Germline lookup yields CDR1 WNHNN and CDR2 SYGVQD (reference sequence). The chain's CDR3 is CASSESGGSPLDTQYF. CDR3 coding DNA: TGCGCCAGCAGTGAGTCAGGCGGGAGCCCATTAGATACGCAGTATTTT.

The table lists this clonotype with a few counts. The chain combines TRBV11-1 with TRBJ1-1, with D unclear. CDR3 length: 13 amino acids. CDR1 and CDR2 (germline): SGHAT, FQDESV (reference sequence). With 2 bases removed from V and 0 bases from J, the gap between germline ends came to 4 bases. The CDR3, as DNA: TGTGCCAGCAGCTTAACAGTGAACACTGAAGCTTTCTTT. Encoded protein: CASSLTVNTEAFF.

In nucleotides, the CDR3 is TGTGCCAGCAGCTTGGCGACAGGATACGAGCAGTACTTC. Amino acid sequence: CASSLATGYEQYF. This sequence joins TRBV5-4 and TRBJ2-7, with D possibly matching TRBD1 (6 bases). The V end lost 0 bases, the J end lost 4 bases, and 8 bases lay between the germline ends. From germline, CDR1 is SGHNT and CDR2 YYREEE (reference sequence). CDR3 length: 13 amino acids.

This clonotype was detected a few times. The V gene is TRBV4-2, the J gene TRBJ2-2; D possibly corresponds to TRBD2 (6 bases). The V end was cut by 0 bases, the J end by 6 bases, with 11 bases between. The CDR3 extends over 15 amino acids. Germline loops: CDR1 LGHNA, CDR2 YNFKEQ. The CDR3 region is CASSQERSGAGELFF. In nucleotides, the CDR3 is TGTGCCAGCAGCCAAGAACGATCGGGGGCCGGGGAGCTGTTTTTT.

This chain uses TRBV12-3 or TRBV12-4 with TRBJ1-1; D is unresolved. Trimming pared 2 bases from V and 4 bases from J, leaving 11 bases between. This CDR3 contains 14 residues. The CDR3 protein is CASSLSPRGTEAFF. CDR3 nucleotides: TGTGCCAGCAGTTTAAGTCCGAGAGGCACTGAAGCTTTCTTT.

The rearrangement uses TRBV30 and TRBJ1-2; the match to TRBD1 covers 8 bases. V was pared by 6 bases and J by 1 base, with 4 bases of the junction left unmatched. CDR1 and CDR2 from the germline V gene are GTSNPN and SVGIG (reference sequence). The CDR3 loop spans 13 amino acids. In DNA form, the CDR3 reads TGTGCCTGCTGGGACAGGAGTAACTATGGCTACACCTTC. Residues: CACWDRSNYGYTF.

V gene TRBV5-1 combines with J gene TRBJ2-3; 7 bases align to TRBD1. Germline values: CDR1 SGHRS, CDR2 YFSETQ. V was pared by 2 bases and J by 4 bases, with 7 bases of the junction left unmatched. The CDR3 length is 15 residues. The CDR3 region is CASSLNRGEADTQYF. The CDR3 bases are TGCGCCAGCAGCTTAAACAGGGGCGAAGCAGATACGCAGTATTTT.

The chain is built from TRBV30 and TRBJ2-1; D might be TRBD2 (7 bases). The germline gives CDR1 GTSNPN, CDR2 SVGIG (reference sequence). The CDR3 extends over 14 amino acids. Trimming removed 5 bases at V and 3 bases at J, with 14 bases between. CDR3 amino acids: CAWVGGDLYNEQFF. CDR3 bases: TGTGCCTGGGTAGGGGGGGATCTCTACAATGAGCAGTTCTTC.

The chain recombines TRBV28 with TRBJ2-1; 8 bases are a match to TRBD2. This CDR3 spans 15 amino acids. V was pared by 5 bases and J by 3 bases, with 6 bases of the junction left unmatched. Germline assignment: CDR1 MDHEN and CDR2 SYDVKM. The CDR3 here is CASSVAGKGYNEQFF. The CDR3 DNA follows: TGTGCCAGCAGTGTAGCGGGAAAGGGCTACAATGAGCAGTTCTTC.

The V gene is TRBV5-4, the J gene TRBJ2-3; D assignment may be TRBD1 or TRBD2 (5 bases each). Germline CDR1 and CDR2: SGHNT and YYREEE (reference sequence). V lost 4 bases and J lost 1, with 13 bases in between. This CDR3 is built from 15 residues. DNA for the CDR3: TGTGCCAGCAGCCGGGGCAGTCTCGGCACAGATACGCAGTATTTT. Protein product: CASSRGSLGTDTQYF.

In this sample, this clonotype is large. In DNA form, the CDR3 reads TGTGCCAGCAGTTTGGGACCGGCCTACAGCTATGGCTACACCTTC. Protein sequence: CASSLGPAYSYGYTF. The chain couples TRBV27 to TRBJ1-2; possibly TRBD1 for D (5 bases). The length of the CDR3 is 15 residues. The germline gives CDR1 MNHEY, CDR2 SMNVEV (reference sequence). The V gene lost 3 bases and the J gene lost 4 bases, with 15 bases spanning the gap.

V usage is TRBV5-1 and J usage is TRBJ2-3; D is possibly TRBD1 (5 bases). This CDR3 has 14 residues. Trimming cost V 3 bases and J 5 bases, with 13 bases left between them. Germline V gene sequence: CDR1 SGHRS, CDR2 YFSETQ. The DNA of the CDR3 is TGCGCCAGCAGCTCGACCGACGGACAAGATACGCAGTATTTT. It codes for CASSSTDGQDTQYF.

The chain has TRBV2 and TRBJ1-6, with no clear D. Trimming took off 1 base at V and 7 bases at J, with 8 bases between the two ends. CDR1 is SNHLY, CDR2 FYNNEI, per germline. This CDR3 is 14 amino acids long. The CDR3 DNA follows: TGTGCCAGCAGTGAAGTCCAGACAAATTCACCCCTCCACTTT. This gives the protein CASSEVQTNSPLHF.

V and J are TRBV5-1 and TRBJ1-2; D unclear. The V gene lost 4 bases and the J gene lost 1 base, with 14 bases spanning the gap. CDR3 length equals 15 residues. Germline V lookup: CDR1 SGHRS, CDR2 YFSETQ. CDR3 in DNA: TGCGCCAGCAGCGCCGACGGGCGGAATAACTATGGCTACACCTTC. The encoded protein is CASSADGRNNYGYTF. The whole variable domain, filled in from reference TRBV5-1 and TRBJ1-2, reads KAGVTQTPRYLIKTRGQQVTLSCSPISGHRSVSWYQQTPGQGLQFLFEYFSETQRNKGNFPGRFSGRQFSNSRSEMNVSTLELGDSALYLCASSADGRNNYGYTFGSGTRLTVV.

The table lists this clonotype with a few counts. This chain joins TRBV7-9 and TRBJ2-1; 9 bases are a match to TRBD2. V was clipped by 5 bases and J by 1 base; unmatched bases: 6. CDR3 size: 16 residues. The germline gives CDR1 SEHNR, CDR2 FQNEAQ (reference sequence). CDR3 sequence reads: CASSNLAGISYNEQFF. Written as DNA, the CDR3 is TGTGCCAGCAGCAACCTAGCGGGGATATCCTACAATGAGCAGTTCTTC.

This clonotype has only a few counts. The chain links TRBV6-5 to TRBJ2-4; D may match TRBD1 or TRBD2 (6 bases each). The V gene's germline CDR1 is MNHEY and CDR2 SVGAGI. This CDR3 contains 16 residues. V was trimmed by 2 bases and J by 0 bases, leaving 11 bases between them. In DNA, the CDR3 is TGTGCCAGCAGTTACGGAGGGGGTTTAGCCAAAAACATTCAGTACTTC. Translated, it gives CASSYGGGLAKNIQYF.

The chain has TRBV30 and TRBJ2-7; 13 nucleotides align to TRBD2. The CDR3 contains 16 residues. Trimming cost V 8 bases and J 6 bases; bases outside gene matches: 16. CDR1 and CDR2 from the germline V gene are GTSNPN and SVGIG (reference sequence). The CDR3 sequence is CARQQRTSGSRGEQYF. For the CDR3, the DNA is TGTGCCCGACAGCAGAGGACTAGCGGGAGTCGGGGCGAGCAGTACTTC.

The rearrangement uses TRBV2 and TRBJ1-1, with unresolved D. Trimming shortened V by 3 bases and J by 9 bases, and 14 bases separated the two germline ends. This CDR3 comprises 13 residues. CDR1 is SNHLY, CDR2 FYNNEI, per germline. The CDR3 DNA reads as TGTGCCAGCAGTGACGGTCCCGCTGGAAAAGCTTTCTTT. This encodes CASSDGPAGKAFF. The full variable domain, rest sourced from reference TRBV2 and TRBJ1-1, is EPEVTQTPSHQVTQMGQEVILRCVPISNHLYFYWYRQILGQKVEFLVSFYNNEISEKSEIFDDQFSVERPDGSNFTLKIRSTKLEDSAMYFCASSDGPAGKAFFGQGTRLTVV.

This clonotype turned up a few times. The V call is TRBV5-1, the J call TRBJ1-1, with TRBD1 matching over 9 bases. Germline CDR1 SGHRS, CDR2 YFSETQ. The CDR3 spans 15 residues. Trimming at V came to 3 bases and at J to 6 bases, leaving 9 bases not matched to a gene. CDR3 sequence (DNA): TGCGCCAGCAGCTGGAACCGGGACAGGGAAGCTGAAGCTTTCTTT. Amino acids: CASSWNRDREAEAFF.

The chain uses TRBV2 and TRBJ2-7; 14 positions agree with TRBD2. This CDR3 is 15 amino acids long. The germline V gene has CDR1 SNHLY and CDR2 FYNNEI. V lost 6 bases and J lost 6; bases outside the gene matches: 7. The CDR3 DNA follows: TGTGCCAGCAGCGCCTTCGGACTAGCGGGAGGCGAGCAGTACTTC. It is translated as CASSAFGLAGGEQYF. Using reference TRBV2 and TRBJ2-7 for the parts outside the CDR3, the full variable domain is EPEVTQTPSHQVTQMGQEVILRCVPISNHLYFYWYRQILGQKVEFLVSFYNNEISEKSEIFDDQFSVERPDGSNFTLKIRSTKLEDSAMYFCASSAFGLAGGEQYFGPGTRLTVT.

For the CDR3, the DNA is TGTGCCATCAGCGGGACTAGCGGGGGGCGTACTTACGAGCAGTACTTC. It specifies CAISGTSGGRTYEQYF. This rearrangement joins TRBV10-3 to TRBJ2-7; 15 bases agree with TRBD2. Germline loops: CDR1 ENHRY, CDR2 SYGVKD. The V gene end was trimmed by 6 bases and the J gene end by 4 bases; junction bases not matched to a gene: 7. The CDR3 totals 16 residues.

This clonotype has just a few counts. V usage is TRBV6-1 and J usage is TRBJ1-6; D call uncertain. This CDR3 is built from 11 residues. Germline V CDR1 and CDR2: MNHNS, SASEGT. Trimming took 5 bases from V and 16 from J, leaving 12 bases between them. CDR3 residues: CASSRAYTLHF. CDR3 coding DNA: TGTGCCAGCAGTCGAGCATACACTCTCCACTTT.

V usage is TRBV5-4 and J usage is TRBJ1-1; D is uncertain. The CDR3 consists of 15 residues. V was cut by 6 bases and J by 0 bases, with 15 bases left in between. Germline loops: CDR1 SGHNT, CDR2 YYREEE (reference sequence). CDR3 sequence reads: CASTDHGSLNTEAFF. In DNA, the CDR3 is TGTGCCAGCACGGACCACGGGAGCTTGAACACTGAAGCTTTCTTT.

The chain employs TRBV7-3 and TRBJ2-3, with TRBD2 matching over 8 bases. Germline values: CDR1 SGHTA, CDR2 FQGTGA. The CDR3 runs 16 residues. With 5 bases clipped from V and 3 bases from J, the junction kept 10 bases outside the gene matches. The CDR3 nucleotides read TGTGCCAGCAGCATCGGGGGGGCGAGAGGGACAGATACGCAGTATTTT. This codes for CASSIGGARGTDTQYF.